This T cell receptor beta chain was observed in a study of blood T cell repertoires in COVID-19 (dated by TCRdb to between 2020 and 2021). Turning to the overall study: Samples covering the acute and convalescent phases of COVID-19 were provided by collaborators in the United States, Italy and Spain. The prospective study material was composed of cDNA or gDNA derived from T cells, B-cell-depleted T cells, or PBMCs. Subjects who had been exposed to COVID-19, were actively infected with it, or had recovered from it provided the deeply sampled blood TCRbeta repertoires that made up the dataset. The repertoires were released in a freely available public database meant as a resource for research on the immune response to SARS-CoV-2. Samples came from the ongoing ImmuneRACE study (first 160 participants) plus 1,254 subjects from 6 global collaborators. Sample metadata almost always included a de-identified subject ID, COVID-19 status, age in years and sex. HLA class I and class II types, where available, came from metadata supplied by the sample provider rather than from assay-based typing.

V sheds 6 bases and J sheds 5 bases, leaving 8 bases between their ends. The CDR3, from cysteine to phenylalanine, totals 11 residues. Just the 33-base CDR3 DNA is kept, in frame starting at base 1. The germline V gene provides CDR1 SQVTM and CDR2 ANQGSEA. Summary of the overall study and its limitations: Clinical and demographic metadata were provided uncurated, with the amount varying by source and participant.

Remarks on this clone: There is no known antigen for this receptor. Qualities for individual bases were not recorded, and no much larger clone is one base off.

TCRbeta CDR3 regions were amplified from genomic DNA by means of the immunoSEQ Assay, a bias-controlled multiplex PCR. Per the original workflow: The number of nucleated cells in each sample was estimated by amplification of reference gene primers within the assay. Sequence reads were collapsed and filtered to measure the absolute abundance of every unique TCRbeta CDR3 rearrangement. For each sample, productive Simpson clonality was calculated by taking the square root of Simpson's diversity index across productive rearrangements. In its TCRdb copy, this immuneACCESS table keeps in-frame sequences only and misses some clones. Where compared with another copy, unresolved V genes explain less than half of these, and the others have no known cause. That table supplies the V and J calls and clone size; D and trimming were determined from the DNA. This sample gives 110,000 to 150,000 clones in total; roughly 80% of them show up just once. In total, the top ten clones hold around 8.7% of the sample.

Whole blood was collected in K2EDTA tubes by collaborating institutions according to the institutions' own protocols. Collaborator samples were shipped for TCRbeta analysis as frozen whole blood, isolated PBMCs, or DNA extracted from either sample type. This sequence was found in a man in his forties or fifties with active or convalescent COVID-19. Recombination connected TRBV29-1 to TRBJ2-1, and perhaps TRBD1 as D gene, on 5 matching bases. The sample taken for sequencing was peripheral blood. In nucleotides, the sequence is TGCAGCGTATCCAGGGACAATGAGCAGTTCTTC. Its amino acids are CSVSRDNEQFF.